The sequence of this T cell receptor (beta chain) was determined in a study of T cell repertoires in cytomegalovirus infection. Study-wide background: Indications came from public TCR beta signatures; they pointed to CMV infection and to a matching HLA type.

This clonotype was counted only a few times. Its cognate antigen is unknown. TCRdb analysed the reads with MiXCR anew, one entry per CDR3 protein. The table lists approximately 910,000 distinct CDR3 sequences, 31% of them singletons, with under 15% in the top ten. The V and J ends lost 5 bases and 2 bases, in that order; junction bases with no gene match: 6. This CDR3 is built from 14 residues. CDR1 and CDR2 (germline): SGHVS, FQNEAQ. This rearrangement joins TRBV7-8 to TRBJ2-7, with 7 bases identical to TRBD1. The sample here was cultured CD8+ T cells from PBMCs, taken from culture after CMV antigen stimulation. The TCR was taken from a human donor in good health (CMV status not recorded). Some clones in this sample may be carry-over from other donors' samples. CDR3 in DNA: TGTGCCAGCAGCGGTCGGGACAGACCCTACGAGCAGTACGTC. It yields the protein CASSGRDRPYEQYV.